This T cell receptor (beta chain) comes out of a study of Tregs in tolerant kidney transplant recipients. Comments on this clone: Its cognate antigen is unknown.

Germline loops: CDR1 SGHAT, CDR2 FQNNGV. The V end was cut by 5 bases, the J end by 4 bases, with 14 bases between. The CDR3 contains 15 residues. Overall study results and limits: Biological reproducibility was not directly addressed in this study. Tolerant patients' donor-specific Tregs expanded beyond overall Tregs, suggesting antigen-driven growth.

Related graft donors supplied nonmyeloablative bone marrow transplants, and mixed chimerism was transient. Assay used: immunoSEQ multiplex PCR; TCRdb lists only in-frame clones, some missing. Among roughly 86,000 clones, 90% to 95% were seen once, and the ten largest hold 1.5% to 2%. The clonotype originates from a human patient who received a combined kidney and bone marrow transplant. Some of the T cells may derive from the graft donor. The sequences come from CD4+ T cells from blood (PBMCs), collected 12 months after the transplant. The V and J genes are TRBV11-2 and TRBJ2-2, with D tentatively TRBD1 (5 bases). DNA for the CDR3: TGTGCCAGCAGCAACAGATACCAGGGCACCGGGGAGCTGTTTTTT. It is translated as CASSNRYQGTGELFF.